Below, 17 T cell receptor beta chains from the same sample are listed, as sequenced in a study of shared clonotypes between healthy human individuals. Naive CD8 cells lacked CD45RO and underwent positive selection for CCR7, leaving out terminally differentiated effector memory CD45RA+ cells. Clones were sequenced by immunoSEQ multiplex PCR, and TCRdb holds only the in-frame ones, with some missing. This table holds roughly 2,000,000 clones, just under 95% found once. The sample taken for sequencing was naive CD8+ T cells from PBMCs. Receptors were obtained from a young man in good health. Some clones in this sample may be carry-over from other donors' samples.

The chain couples TRBV5-1 to TRBJ2-5, with 11 nucleotides matching TRBD1. The CDR3 length is 18 residues. J was trimmed by 1 base and V by 4 bases; bases with no gene match: 12. Germline CDR1 SGHRS, CDR2 YFSETQ. This CDR3 is CASSGNPGTGGLQETQYF. The CDR3 bases are TGCGCCAGCAGCGGAAACCCCGGGACAGGGGGACTCCAAGAGACCCAGTACTTC.

The sample holds a few counts of this clone. Distinct nucleotide sequences in the sample also encode this CDR3. The V call is TRBV28, the J call TRBJ1-1; D is undetermined. V lost 6 bases and J 1 base, leaving 3 bases between the germline ends. Germline V gene lookup returns CDR1 MDHEN and CDR2 SYDVKM. The CDR3 consists of 11 residues. CDR3 nucleotide sequence: TGTGCCAGCAGCCAGAACACTGAAGCTTTCTTT. This codes for CASSQNTEAFF.

This chain connects TRBV7-3 to TRBJ2-7; 8 bases are shared with TRBD1. J was trimmed by 7 bases and V by 3 bases; bases with no gene match: 11. The CDR3 has 15 amino acids. Looked up from germline, CDR1 is SGHTA and CDR2 is FQGTGA. Here the CDR3 reads CASSLPGTGQGEQYF. The CDR3, as DNA: TGTGCCAGCAGCTTGCCCGGGACAGGCCAAGGGGAGCAGTACTTC.

The rearrangement uses TRBV10-3 and TRBJ1-5; 8 bases are shared with TRBD1. Trimming at V came to 4 bases and at J to 2 bases, leaving 10 bases not matched to a gene. The CDR3 covers 17 residues. Germline CDR1 is ENHRY and CDR2 is SYGVKD. CDR3 amino acids: CAISGGGDRPGNQPQHF. In DNA form, the CDR3 reads TGTGCCATCAGTGGAGGGGGGGACAGGCCAGGCAATCAGCCCCAGCATTTT.

The chain links TRBV6-5 to TRBJ1-4; D is ambiguous. CDR1 and CDR2 from the germline V gene are MNHEY and SVGAGI. Between the trimmed V and J ends, which lost 6 bases and 8 bases, there was a span of 10 bases. CDR3 size: 12 residues. As DNA, the CDR3 is TGTGCCAGCAGGGACTTAGAGGAAAAACTGTTTTTT. Translated: CASRDLEEKLFF.

The chain joins TRBV11-2 to TRBJ2-3, with a weak D call TRBD1 (5 bases). Looked up from germline, CDR1 is SGHAT and CDR2 is FQNNGV. The CDR3 loop spans 15 amino acids. V shed 0 bases and J shed 8 bases, with 15 bases lying between them. CDR3 sequence (DNA): TGTGCCAGCAGCTTAGATGGGGCCCAAAGTGGTACGCAGTATTTT. Translating gives CASSLDGAQSGTQYF.

The chain uses TRBV27 and TRBJ2-2; TRBD2 matches 13 bases. The CDR3 covers 17 residues. The J segment lost 3 bases and the V segment lost 6 bases, leaving 7 bases of the junction unmatched. The germline gives CDR1 MNHEY, CDR2 SMNVEV (reference sequence). CDR3: CASRLAGGPVYTGELFF. Written as DNA, the CDR3 is TGTGCCAGCAGACTAGCGGGAGGGCCAGTTTACACCGGGGAGCTGTTTTTT.

As DNA, the CDR3 is TGTGCCAGCAGTTTACCGGGAAGGGCGACCTACGAGCAGTACTTC. Amino acids: CASSLPGRATYEQYF. The J gene is TRBJ2-7, the V gene TRBV28, with D perhaps matching TRBD2 (5 bases). The CDR3 is 15 amino acids. V dropped 2 bases and J dropped 2 bases, with 13 bases sitting between them. In germline, CDR1 is MDHEN, CDR2 SYDVKM.

V usage is TRBV6-1 and J usage is TRBJ1-5, with 11 bases identical to TRBD1. CDR1 is MNHNS and CDR2 is SASEGT in the germline V gene. This CDR3 has 15 amino acids. V was pared by 8 bases and J by 6 bases, with 9 bases of the junction left unmatched. The CDR3, as DNA: TGTGCCAGCGACCTATGGACAGGGGGCGGTCAGCCCCAGCATTTT. Translated: CASDLWTGGGQPQHF.

This chain links TRBV11-2 with TRBJ1-1, with 9 bases matching TRBD1. The CDR3 is 15 residues long. The germline gives CDR1 SGHAT, CDR2 FQNNGV. With 1 base clipped from V and 3 bases from J, the junction kept 3 bases outside the gene matches. In DNA form, the CDR3 reads TGTGCCAGCAGCTTAGGACAGGGGGTCTACACTGAAGCTTTCTTT. Its translation: CASSLGQGVYTEAFF.

The rearrangement uses TRBV27 and TRBJ1-5; D uncertain. The CDR3 has 15 amino acids. CDR1 and CDR2 from the germline V gene are MNHEY and SMNVEV (reference sequence). The germline V and J ends were trimmed by 5 bases and 0 bases, with 11 bases remaining between them. The CDR3 DNA reads as TGTGCCAGCAGTCCCCGGTTTATTAGCAATCAGCCCCAGCATTTT. Translation: CASSPRFISNQPQHF.

The V gene is TRBV6-1, the J gene TRBJ2-7; the match to TRBD2 covers 10 bases. CDR3 length: 16 amino acids. V lost 0 bases and J lost 2; bases outside the gene matches: 4. The V gene's germline CDR1 is MNHNS and CDR2 SASEGT. CDR3 sequence (DNA): TGTGCCAGCAGTGAAGCGCCAGCGGGAGGGACCTACGAGCAGTACTTC. Residues: CASSEAPAGGTYEQYF.

The chain recombines TRBV19 with TRBJ2-7, with 10 bases matching TRBD2. The CDR3 covers 17 residues. In germline, CDR1 is LNHDA, CDR2 SQIVND (reference sequence). V dropped 3 bases and J dropped 6; count of bases not matched to a gene: 14. CDR3 nucleotides: TGTGCCAGTAGTATCACTAGCGGGGATGATTCCCTCGTCGAGCAGTACTTC. Translated: CASSITSGDDSLVEQYF.

The J gene is TRBJ1-2, the V gene TRBV5-4, with a weak D call TRBD1 (6 bases). The germline V gene has CDR1 SGHNT and CDR2 YYREEE (reference sequence). V was trimmed by 0 bases and J by 6 bases, leaving 15 bases between them. CDR3 size: 15 residues. As DNA, the CDR3 is TGTGCCAGCAGCTTGGTTGGGGGCGAGCGGCATGGCTACACCTTC. It codes for CASSLVGGERHGYTF.

The rearrangement joins TRBV28 to TRBJ2-7; D remains unclear. Germline-derived CDR1 and CDR2 are MDHEN and SYDVKM. The CDR3 is 14 amino acids. V lost 3 bases and J 1 base, leaving 10 bases between the germline ends. The CDR3 loop is CASSLRLESYEQYF. In DNA form, the CDR3 reads TGTGCCAGCAGTTTGCGGCTAGAGTCCTACGAGCAGTACTTC.

The rearrangement joins TRBV6-5 to TRBJ1-3, with 8 bases lining up with TRBD1. V trimming: 5 bases; J trimming: 4 bases; junction bases outside the gene matches: 7. Germline V CDR1 and CDR2: MNHEY, SVGAGI. CDR3 size: 15 residues. CDR3 coding DNA: TGTGCCAGCAGTCCCCACAGGGGGATCGGAAACACCATATATTTT. Its protein product is CASSPHRGIGNTIYF.

The V gene is TRBV29-1, the J gene TRBJ2-1, with 11 bases matching TRBD2. CDR1 and CDR2 from the germline V gene are SQVTM and ANQGSEA. The CDR3 loop spans 19 amino acids. V lost 0 bases and J lost 1; bases outside the gene matches: 11. Written as DNA, the CDR3 is TGCAGCGTTGAAGATCTCACTAGCGGGAGCTCTAGGTCCTACAATGAGCAGTTCTTC. The encoded protein is CSVEDLTSGSSRSYNEQFF.